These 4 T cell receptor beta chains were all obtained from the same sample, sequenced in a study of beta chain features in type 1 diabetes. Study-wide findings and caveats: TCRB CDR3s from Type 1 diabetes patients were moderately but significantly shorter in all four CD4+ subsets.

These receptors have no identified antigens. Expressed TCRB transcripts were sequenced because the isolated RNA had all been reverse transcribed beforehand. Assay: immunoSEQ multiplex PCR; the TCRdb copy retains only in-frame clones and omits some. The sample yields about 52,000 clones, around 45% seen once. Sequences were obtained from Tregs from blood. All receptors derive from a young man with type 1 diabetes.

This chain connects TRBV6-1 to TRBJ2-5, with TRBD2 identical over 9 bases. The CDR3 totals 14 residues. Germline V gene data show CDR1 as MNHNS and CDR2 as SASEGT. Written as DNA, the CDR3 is TGTGCTTGCAGAAGGGTAGCGGGAGAGGAGACCCAGTACTTC. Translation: CACRRVAGEETQYF.

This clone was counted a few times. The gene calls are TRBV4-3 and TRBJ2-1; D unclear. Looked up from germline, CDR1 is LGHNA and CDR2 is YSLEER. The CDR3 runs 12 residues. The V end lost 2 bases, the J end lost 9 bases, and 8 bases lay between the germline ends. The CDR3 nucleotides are TGCGCCAGCAGCCAATACCGCGGTGAGCAGTTCTTC. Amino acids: CASSQYRGEQFF.

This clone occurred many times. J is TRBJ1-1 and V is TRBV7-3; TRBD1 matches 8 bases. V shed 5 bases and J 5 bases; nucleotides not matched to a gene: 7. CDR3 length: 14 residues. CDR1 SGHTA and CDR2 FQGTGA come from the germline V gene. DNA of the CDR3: TGTGCCAGCAGCCCAGGGGGCGCAGGGACTGAAGCTTTCTTT. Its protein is CASSPGGAGTEAFF. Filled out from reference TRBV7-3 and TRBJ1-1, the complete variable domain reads GAGVSQTPSNKVTEKGKYVELRCDPISGHTALYWYRQSLGQGPEFLIYFQGTGAADDSGLPNDRFFAVRPEGSVSTLKIQRTERGDSAVYLCASSPGGAGTEAFFGQGTRLTVV.

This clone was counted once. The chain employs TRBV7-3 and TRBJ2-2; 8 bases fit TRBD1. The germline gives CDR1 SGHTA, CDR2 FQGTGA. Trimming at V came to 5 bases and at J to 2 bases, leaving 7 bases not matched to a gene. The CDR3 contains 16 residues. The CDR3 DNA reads TGTGCCAGCAGCCCCCGGACAGGGTTAAACACCGGGGAGCTGTTTTTT. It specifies CASSPRTGLNTGELFF.